This TCR beta chain is drawn from a study of blood T cell repertoires in COVID-19. Study-wide background: Samples taken during acute and convalescent COVID-19 were collected in the United States, Italy and Spain. From T cells, B-cell-depleted T cells, or PBMCs came the material, which was cDNA or gDNA.

The CDR3 extends over 13 amino acids. Trimming took 5 bases from V and 4 from J, leaving 12 bases between them. Germline loops: CDR1 SNHLY, CDR2 FYNNEI. In the study's own analysis: Estimated nucleated cell counts came from reference gene primer amplification. Profiled with immunoSEQ multiplex PCR; TCRdb holds only in-frame clones, not every one. That table supplies the V and J calls and clone size; D and trimming were determined from the DNA. Here the sample spans over 85,000 clones, around 87% being singletons. The sequenced sample was peripheral blood. The rearrangement joins TRBV2 to TRBJ2-7; D may be TRBD2 (6 bases). This TCR derives from a male donor with acute or convalescent COVID-19. The chain's CDR3 is CASSLGLLYEQYF. DNA of the CDR3: TGTGCCAGCAGTCTGGGACTTTTGTACGAGCAGTACTTC.